The source of this T cell receptor beta chain is a study of cytomegalovirus exposure and HLA in healthy donors. General study points: Cytomegalovirus-associated TCR beta chains were listed, numbering 164. Usually a TCR sequence was rare, but some public TCRs were found in many donors. The classifier reportedly diagnosed cytomegalovirus status with high specificity and sensitivity. Specificity for CMV antigens was confirmed in vitro for a few of the CMV-associated chains.

V shed 5 bases and J 16 bases; nucleotides not matched to a gene: 10. CDR1 and CDR2 (germline): ENHRY, SYGVKD. This CDR3 comprises 12 residues. The repertoire was sequenced with immunoSEQ multiplex PCR; TCRdb's copy has only in-frame clones and lacks some. The data contain 210,000 or so clones, about 91% of them singletons. This clone was detected only a few times. Its antigen is currently unknown. The sequenced sample consisted of PBMCs. The clonotype originates from a young woman in good health and CMV-seronegative. The rearrangement uses TRBV10-3 and TRBJ2-1, with TRBD2 identical over 8 bases. The CDR3 loop is CAISQGLGDFFF. CDR3 sequence (DNA): TGTGCCATCAGTCAGGGACTAGGGGACTTCTTCTTC.